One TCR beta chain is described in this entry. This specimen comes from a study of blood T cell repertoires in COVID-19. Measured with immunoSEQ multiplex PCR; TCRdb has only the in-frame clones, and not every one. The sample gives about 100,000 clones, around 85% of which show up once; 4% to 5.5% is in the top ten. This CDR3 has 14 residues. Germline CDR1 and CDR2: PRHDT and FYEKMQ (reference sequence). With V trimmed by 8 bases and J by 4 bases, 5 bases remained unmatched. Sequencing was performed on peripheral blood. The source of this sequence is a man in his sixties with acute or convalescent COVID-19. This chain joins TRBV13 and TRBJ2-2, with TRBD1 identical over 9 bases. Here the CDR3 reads CASRTGVGTGELFF. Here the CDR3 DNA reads TGTGCCAGCCGGACAGGGGTGGGCACCGGGGAGCTGTTTTTT.